These 17 T cell receptor beta chains originate from one sample sequenced in a study of metastatic and nonmetastatic thyroid tumors. Until they underwent thyroid surgery, no patient had received any treatment. TCRdb re-called clones from the PCR reads using MiXCR. Among a few thousand clones listed, over 25% were seen once. Sequenced input: adjacent normal tissue. The receptors derive from a female donor with papillary thyroid cancer or a benign thyroid nodule (not recorded which). Some clones in this sample may be carry-over from other donors' samples.

This clone was recorded only once. One end of the junction is discordant with germline, which a read error may explain. V is TRBV28 and J is TRBJ2-7; TRBD1 aligns across 8 bases. Germline V gene lookup returns CDR1 MDHEN and CDR2 SYDVKM. CDR3 size: 15 residues. Here the CDR3 reads CASSSPVTGENEHYF. CDR3 in DNA: TGTGCCAGCAGTTCACCGGTGACAGGGGAGAACGAGCACTACTTC.

Within the sample, this clone is medium-sized (0.01 to 0.1%). The rearrangement uses TRBV6-1 and TRBJ2-3; D not certain. Trimming cost V 2 bases and J 8 bases, with 8 bases left between them. Germline CDR1 and CDR2: MNHNS and SASEGT. The CDR3 runs to 12 residues. The CDR3 DNA is TGTGCCAGCAGTGAAAGCCCAGCTACGCAGTATTTT. Translated, it gives CASSESPATQYF.

V gene TRBV10-3 combines with J gene TRBJ1-1; D is unresolved. Trimming stripped 6 bases from V and 7 bases from J, with 18 bases between. The CDR3 has 14 residues. Looked up from germline, CDR1 is ENHRY and CDR2 is SYGVKD. The CDR3: CAISRGSRGGEAFF. CDR3 DNA sequence: TGTGCCATCAGCCGTGGCAGTCGAGGTGGTGAAGCTTTCTTT.

By sample fraction, this clone is medium-sized. The rearrangement uses TRBV7-2 and TRBJ2-3, with D uncertain. Germline CDR1 reads SGHTA; CDR2 reads FQGNSA. This CDR3 spans 13 amino acids. Deletions cut 4 bases from V and 3 bases from J, with 8 bases between. The chain's CDR3 is CASSSLGTDTQYF. The CDR3 DNA reads as TGTGCCAGCAGCTCCCTAGGAACAGATACGCAGTATTTT. Looking up the rest from reference TRBV7-2 and TRBJ2-3 gives the full variable domain: GAGVSQSPSNKVTEKGKDVELRCDPISGHTALYWYRQSLGQGLEFLIYFQGNSAPDKSGLPSDRFSAERTGGSVSTLTIQRTQQEDSAVYLCASSSLGTDTQYFGPGTRLTVL.

This clone has at least ten counts. A much larger clone lies a single base off, so this may be a read error. The chain carries TRBV20-1 and TRBJ1-2, with 10 bases aligning to TRBD1. The V and J ends lost 2 bases and 11 bases, in that order; junction bases with no gene match: 11. The germline V gene has CDR1 DFQATT and CDR2 SNEGSKA (reference sequence). This CDR3 spans 14 amino acids. The CDR3 here is CSARPDRGLLSYTF. CDR3 DNA sequence: TGCAGTGCTAGACCGGACAGGGGGTTGCTGAGTTACACCTTC.

This clone rates as medium-sized. The chain carries TRBV10-3 and TRBJ1-4, with 7 bases lining up with TRBD1. Germline V CDR1 and CDR2: ENHRY, SYGVKD. The CDR3 consists of 12 residues. J lost 13 bases, V lost 2 bases, and 4 bases had no gene match. The CDR3 DNA sequence: TGTGCCATCAGTGAGGTAGGGGGCGGACTGTTTTTT. As protein: CAISEVGGGLFF.

By proportion, this clone is medium-sized (0.01 to 0.1%). This chain links TRBV5-1 with TRBJ1-3; a weak D match, TRBD1 (6 bases). The CDR3 runs 14 residues. Trimming removed 0 bases from V and 4 bases from J, with 8 bases in between. The germline V gene encodes CDR1 SGHRS and CDR2 YFSETQ. The CDR3 DNA is TGCGCCAGCAGCTTGGACAGGGAAGGAAACACCATATATTTT. As protein: CASSLDREGNTIYF.

The chain combines TRBV6-2 or TRBV6-3 with TRBJ2-2; D gene uncertain. V was pared by 6 bases and J by 6 bases, with 8 bases between. Germline V gene data show CDR1 as MNHEY and CDR2 as SVGEGT. This CDR3 has 12 amino acids. CDR3 amino acids: CASSPGAGELFF. DNA for the CDR3: TGTGCCAGCAGCCCTGGAGCCGGGGAGCTGTTTTTT.

This clone is categorized as medium-sized. The CDR3 sequence: CASSVEGGRAVNEQFF. Written as DNA, the CDR3 is TGTGCCAGCAGCGTAGAGGGCGGGCGGGCTGTTAATGAGCAGTTCTTC. The V and J genes are TRBV9 and TRBJ2-1, with D possibly being TRBD2 (5 bases). V lost 0 bases, J lost 7 bases, and 17 bases lay in between. Germline CDR1 SGDLS, CDR2 YYNGEE. CDR3 length equals 16 residues.

This clone is large within its sample. The genes are TRBV28 and TRBJ1-3; D gene ambiguous. Germline V gives CDR1 MDHEN, CDR2 SYDVKM. This CDR3 is built from 15 residues. Trimming cost V 5 bases and J 3 bases, with 14 bases left between them. CDR3 region: CASSLGEGGGNTIYF. The CDR3 DNA is TGTGCCAGCAGTCTCGGGGAGGGCGGTGGAAACACCATATATTTT.

V and J are TRBV28 and TRBJ1-5, with D possibly matching TRBD1 (5 bases). This CDR3 has 14 amino acids. CDR1 is MDHEN and CDR2 is SYDVKM in the germline V gene. Trimming removed 4 bases at V and 4 bases at J, with 11 bases between. The CDR3 region has the DNA TGTGCCAGCAGTTCACATTGGGGGAATCAGCCCCAGCATTTT. Its translation: CASSSHWGNQPQHF.

The V and J genes are TRBV20-1 and TRBJ2-7, with 10 bases fitting TRBD2. This CDR3 region has 15 residues. Germline values: CDR1 DFQATT, CDR2 SNEGSKA (reference sequence). With 3 bases clipped from V and 2 bases from J, the junction kept 7 bases outside the gene matches. The CDR3 DNA sequence: TGCAGTGCTAGGGGTTCTAGCGGGAGAACCTACGAGCAGTACTTC. Translated: CSARGSSGRTYEQYF.

The rearrangement uses TRBV19 and TRBJ1-1, with TRBD1 matching 7 bases. The germline CDR1 and CDR2 sequences are LNHDA and SQIVND (reference sequence). Germline trimming cut 3 bases from V and 5 bases from J; bases unmatched to any gene: 6. The CDR3 is made up of 14 amino acids. The CDR3 loop reads CASSIRQGSTEAFF. CDR3 nucleotide sequence: TGTGCCAGTAGTATTCGACAGGGAAGTACTGAAGCTTTCTTT.

The sample holds many counts of this clone. The V and J genes are TRBV4-1 and TRBJ2-1; TRBD2 aligns across 13 bases. Germline V gene data show CDR1 as MGHRA and CDR2 as YSYEKL. V lost 4 bases and J lost 1; bases outside the gene matches: 10. The CDR3 covers 19 residues. CDR3 amino acids: CASSLRTSGGVGSYNEQFF. As DNA, the CDR3 is TGCGCCAGCAGCCTTCGGACTAGCGGGGGTGTGGGGTCCTACAATGAGCAGTTCTTC.

The chain carries TRBV19 and TRBJ1-6; D not resolved. This CDR3 comprises 15 residues. The germline CDR1 and CDR2 sequences are LNHDA and SQIVND (reference sequence). V lost 3 bases and J lost 6, with 12 bases in between. The CDR3 here is CASSISGQLNSPLHF. As DNA, the CDR3 is TGTGCCAGTAGTATCTCCGGTCAGCTTAATTCACCCCTCCACTTT.

The chain links TRBV20-1 to TRBJ1-2; a possible D gene is TRBD1 (5 bases). Trimming left V 5 bases short and J 6 bases short, with 13 bases between. The CDR3 has 12 amino acids. Germline CDR1 and CDR2: DFQATT and SNEGSKA (reference sequence). CDR3 nucleotide sequence: TGCAGTGCTGGAACGGGACTGGATGGCTACACCTTC. Translation: CSAGTGLDGYTF.

Only a few counts were recorded for this clone. Since a much larger clone is just one base distant, this may be a read error. This chain uses TRBV18 with TRBJ2-1, with D possibly being TRBD1 (5 bases). The CDR3 length is 13 residues. V lost 3 bases and J 9 bases, leaving 12 bases between the germline ends. Germline V CDR1 and CDR2: KGHSH, LQKENI. This chain's CDR3 is CASSPWTNSEQFF. As DNA, the CDR3 is TGTGCCAGCTCACCTTGGACAAACAGTGAGCAGTTCTTC.